This T cell receptor beta chain emerged from a study of blood T cell repertoires in COVID-19. Study overall: Sources were T cells, B-cell-depleted T cells, or PBMCs; the material itself was cDNA or gDNA.

Authors' processing steps: Counts of nucleated cells, estimated from reference gene primer amplification, were obtained. Clones were read by immunoSEQ multiplex PCR, and TCRdb kept only the in-frame ones, dropping some. V and J calls and clone size are copied from that table; D and trimming were computed from the DNA. Found here are approximately 70,000 clones, around 91% of them singletons; the top ten hold 7.5% to 9%. The sequence came from a human donor in a cohort sampled during active COVID-19. The specimen sequenced was peripheral blood.

CDR3 coding DNA: TGTGCCAGCAGCTTCTCGGAGGCGGGATCGAGAGAGCAGTACTTC. As protein: CASSFSEAGSREQYF. This chain joins TRBV7-8 and TRBJ2-7; perhaps TRBD2 as D (6 bases). The germline V and J ends were trimmed by 3 bases and 7 bases, with 19 bases remaining between them. The germline V gene encodes CDR1 SGHVS and CDR2 FQNEAQ. The CDR3 covers 15 residues.